This T cell receptor beta chain was profiled in a study of T cells in Graves' hyperthyroidism and ophthalmopathy. Study-level results: Appearing also in blood were most of the thyroid clonotypes expanded above 0.001.

A remark on this clonotype: Its antigen remains unidentified.

Amplification of TCR beta CDR3 regions was performed using RNA transcripts as template. An initial round of RT-PCR targeting the TCR CDR3 relied on the HTBI primer set. TCRdb re-analysed the multiplex PCR reads in MiXCR, keeping a single row per CDR3 protein. This table has a few hundred thousand distinct CDR3 sequences, approximately 16% appearing once. Input material: blood. The TCR was taken from a middle-aged woman with Graves' ophthalmopathy.

CDR3 nucleotides: TGTGCCAGCGGCCGCCCGTCCAGAACAGGGGACTACGAGCAGTACTTC. Translated, it gives CASGRPSRTGDYEQYF. The chain carries TRBV3-1 and TRBJ2-7; 7 nucleotides align to TRBD1. Trimming at V came to 8 bases and at J to 3 bases, leaving 16 bases not matched to a gene. Germline assignment: CDR1 LGHDT and CDR2 YNNKEL (reference sequence). The CDR3 consists of 16 residues.